Detailed here is one T cell receptor beta chain. Its antigen remains unidentified. Base qualities are not at hand, and no much larger clone is one base apart. Other DNA sequences from this sample encode an identical CDR3 as well. The donors were healthy, HIV-negative adults with no recently reported acute infections or vaccinations. Every donor was a Caucasian adult living in Nashville, Tennessee, USA. Magnetic negative selection was used to enrich CD4+ T cells, after which naive cells were positively selected on CD45RA and the negative fraction became the memory subset. After blood collection by leukapheresis, PBMCs were isolated using Ficoll-Histopaque density gradient centrifugation and then cryopreserved in the vapor phase of liquid nitrogen. Analytical flow cytometry was used to check the purity and quantity of each magnetically sorted T cell population. Each sorted fraction had its genomic DNA isolated and then quantified by UV absorbance on a Nanodrop 2000c.

TCR CDR3 regions were amplified from genomic DNA by multiplex PCR using the deep immunoSEQ assay. For each cell subset, the extracted genomic DNA was distributed evenly across all wells of several immunoSEQ 96-well plates, and each plate served as one replicate. Each replicate PCR for sorted subsets received around 200 ng genomic DNA, equal to some 32,000 T cell genomes. Purified libraries were quantified with a Qubit 3.0 fluorometer, sized on a Bioanalyzer 2100, and re-quantified with the KAPA Library Quantification kit. Each immunoSEQ 96-well plate was sequenced on its own single-read 150-cycle Illumina NextSeq 550 flow cell. Turning to the authors' computational methods: Because only junctional sequences without quality scores were contained in the immunoSEQ output, filtering matching that applied to full-length reads could not be performed. To assign V/J genes and CDR3, sequences were annotated against IMGT germline references using PyIR, a Python wrapper for IgBLAST v1.9. Reads were removed for weak V/J assignments (E-value above 1e-6), missing CDR3, stop codons, out-of-frame junctions, or ambiguous translated residues. V3J clonotypes were defined by identical inferred V gene, J gene, and CDR3 amino acid sequence. The percentage overlap between two repertoires was calculated by dividing the number of shared unique clonotypes by the size of the smaller repertoire. Richness of each repertoire was evaluated using RTK rarefaction, the Chao1 estimator, and Recon v2.1 estimates of unobserved clonotypes. Generation probabilities were computed with OLGA for all TCRbeta clonotypes obtained by the gDNA method from a handful of donors. This is the immuneACCESS table as TCRdb keeps it, with only in-frame sequences that have V and J called. A part of the clones is gone; compared with another copy, unresolved V genes explain less than half, and the rest is unexplained. The V and J calls and clone size were taken over from that table, and D and trimming were inferred from the DNA. Counted in this sample were some 2,400,000 clones; 95% of them appeared once. The top ten constitute 0.13% of the sample.

These data are taken from a study of shared clonotypes between healthy human individuals (dated by TCRdb to about 2020). Describing the broader study: A couple of women and three men aged 18 to 49 years were included in the cohort. To increase sequencing depth and limit assay-specific biases, different laboratories used diverse techniques to prepare libraries and sequence TCR repertoires. Between about 0.9 and 9 billion PBMCs per donor were obtained by leukapheresis. Blood TCR repertoires of roughly 5 healthy adults were deeply sequenced to estimate repertoire size and the extent of clonotype sharing between individuals. For each donor, CD4 naive and CD4 memory were each given three plates, CD8 naive was given two plates, and CD8 memory was given one plate. Summary of the overall study and its limitations: Even with the large sequencing depth, rarefaction of the sorted-subset datasets indicated that sequencing was incomplete. Higher generation probabilities were observed for clonotypes shared by all four sorted-subset donors than for non-shared clonotypes. Larger estimated clonotype richness was generally found for naive subsets than for memory subsets. The small number of donors limited the genetic and exposure-history diversity represented. When a few donors were compared, the shared fraction of clonotypes was roughly 4.8% for naive CD4, roughly 3.3% for naive CD8, about 2.4% for memory CD4, and 0.4% for memory CD8. Sampling was restricted to blood, and TCR repertoires in tissues likely differ from the TCR repertoires found in blood. Pairwise subsampling led to the expectation that sequencing depth would affect the degree of clonotype sharing among donors.

The germline V gene supplies CDR1 SGHRS and CDR2 YFSETQ. The CDR3 goes from the cysteine to the phenylalanine over 13 residues. The entry retains the CDR3 DNA only, 39 bases that are in frame from base 1. Cut back by 0 bases and 4 bases, the V and J ends lie 7 bases apart. The source is a man in his late teens or twenties in good health. The chain employs TRBV5-1 and TRBJ2-5; no D gene is confidently identified. Sequencing was performed on naive CD4+ T cells sorted from blood. This specimen's cell subset or site label, interpreted: CD45RA+ positively selected. The nucleotides are TGCGCCAGCAGCTTGGAGATCAGAGAGACCCAGTACTTC. Translated, it reads CASSLEIRETQYF.